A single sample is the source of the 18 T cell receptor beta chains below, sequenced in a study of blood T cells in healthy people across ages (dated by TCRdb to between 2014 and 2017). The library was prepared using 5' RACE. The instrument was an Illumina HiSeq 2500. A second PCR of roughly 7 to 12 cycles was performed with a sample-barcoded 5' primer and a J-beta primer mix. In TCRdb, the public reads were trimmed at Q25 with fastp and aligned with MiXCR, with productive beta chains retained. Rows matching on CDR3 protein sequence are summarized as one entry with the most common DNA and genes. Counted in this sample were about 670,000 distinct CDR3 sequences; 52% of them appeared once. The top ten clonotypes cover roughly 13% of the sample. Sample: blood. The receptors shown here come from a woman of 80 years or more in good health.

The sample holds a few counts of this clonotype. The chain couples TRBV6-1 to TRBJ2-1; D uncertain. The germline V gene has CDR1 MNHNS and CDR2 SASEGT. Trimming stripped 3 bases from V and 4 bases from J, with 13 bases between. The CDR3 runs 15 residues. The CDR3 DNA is TGTGCCAGCAGTGATGACGAGGTAGGGTACAATGAGCAGTTCTTC. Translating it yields CASSDDEVGYNEQFF.

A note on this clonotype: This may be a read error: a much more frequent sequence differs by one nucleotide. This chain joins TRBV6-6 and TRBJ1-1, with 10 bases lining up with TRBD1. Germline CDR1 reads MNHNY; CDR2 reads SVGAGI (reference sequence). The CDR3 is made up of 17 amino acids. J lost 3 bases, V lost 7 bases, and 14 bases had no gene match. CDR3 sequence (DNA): TGTGCCAGCATCTCGGGGGGACAGGGGCGTATGGACACTGAAGCTTTCTTT. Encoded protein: CASISGGQGRMDTEAFF.

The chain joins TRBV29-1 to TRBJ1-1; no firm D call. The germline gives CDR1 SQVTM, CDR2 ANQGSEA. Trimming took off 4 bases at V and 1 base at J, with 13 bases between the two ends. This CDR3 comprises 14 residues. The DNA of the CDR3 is TGCAGCGTTGTGGTAGGTTCTAAGAACACTGAAGCTTTCTTT. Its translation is CSVVVGSKNTEAFF. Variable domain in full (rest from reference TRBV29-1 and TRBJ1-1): SAVISQKPSRDICQRGTSLTIQCQVDSQVTMMFWYRQQPGQSLTLIATANQGSEATYESGFVIDKFPISRPNLTFSTLTVSNMSPEDSSIYLCSVVVGSKNTEAFFGQGTRLTVV.

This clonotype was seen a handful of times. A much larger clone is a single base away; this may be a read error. In DNA form, the CDR3 reads TGTGCCAGCAGTGACAGCGGTAGCACAGATACGCAGTATTTT. Translated, it gives CASSDSGSTDTQYF. V usage is TRBV6-5 and J usage is TRBJ2-3; D is tentatively TRBD1 or TRBD2 (5 bases each). This CDR3 comprises 14 residues. V lost 5 bases and J lost 0, with 9 bases in between. Germline CDR1 MNHEY, CDR2 SVGAGI.

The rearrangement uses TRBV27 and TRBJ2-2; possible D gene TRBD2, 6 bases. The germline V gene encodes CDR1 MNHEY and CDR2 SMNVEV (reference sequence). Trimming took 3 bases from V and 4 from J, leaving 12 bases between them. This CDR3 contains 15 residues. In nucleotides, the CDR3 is TGTGCCAGCAGTTTGGTAGCGGAAGCCACCGGGGAGCTGTTTTTT. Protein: CASSLVAEATGELFF.

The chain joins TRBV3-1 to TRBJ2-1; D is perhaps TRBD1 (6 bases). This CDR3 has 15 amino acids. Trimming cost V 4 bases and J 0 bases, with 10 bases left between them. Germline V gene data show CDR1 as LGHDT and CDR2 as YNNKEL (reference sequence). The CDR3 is CASSRSGHSYNEQFF. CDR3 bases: TGTGCCAGCAGCCGATCGGGACACTCCTACAATGAGCAGTTCTTC.

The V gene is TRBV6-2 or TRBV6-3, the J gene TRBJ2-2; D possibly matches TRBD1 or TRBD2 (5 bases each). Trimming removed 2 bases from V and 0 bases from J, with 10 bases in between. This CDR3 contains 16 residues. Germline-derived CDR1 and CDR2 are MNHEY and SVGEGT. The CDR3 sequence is CASSYRGAANTGELFF. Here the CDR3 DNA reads TGTGCCAGCAGTTACCGGGGCGCAGCGAACACCGGGGAGCTGTTTTTT.

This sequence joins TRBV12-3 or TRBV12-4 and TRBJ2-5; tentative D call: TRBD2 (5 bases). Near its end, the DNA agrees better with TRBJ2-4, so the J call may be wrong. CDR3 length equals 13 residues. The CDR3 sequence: CASSPTRGHIQYF. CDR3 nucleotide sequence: TGTGCCAGCAGCCCCACTAGAGGGCACATTCAGTACTTC.

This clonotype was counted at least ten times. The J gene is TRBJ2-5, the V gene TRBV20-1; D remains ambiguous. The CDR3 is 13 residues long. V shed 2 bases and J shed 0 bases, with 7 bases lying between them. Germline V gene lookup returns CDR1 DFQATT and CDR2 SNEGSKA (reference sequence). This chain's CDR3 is CSARKQYQETQYF. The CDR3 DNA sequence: TGCAGTGCTAGAAAACAGTACCAAGAGACCCAGTACTTC.

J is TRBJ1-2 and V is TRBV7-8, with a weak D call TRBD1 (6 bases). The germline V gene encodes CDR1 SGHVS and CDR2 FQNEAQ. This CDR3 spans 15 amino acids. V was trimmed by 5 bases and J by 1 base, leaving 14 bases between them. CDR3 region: CASSLGTTLNYGYTF. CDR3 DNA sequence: TGTGCCAGCAGCCTCGGGACAACGCTTAACTATGGCTACACCTTC. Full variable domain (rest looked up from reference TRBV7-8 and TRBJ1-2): GAGVSQSPRYKVAKRGQDVALRCDPISGHVSLFWYQQALGQGPEFLTYFQNEAQLDKSGLPSDRFFAERPEGSVSTLKIQRTQQEDSAVYLCASSLGTTLNYGYTFGSGTRLTVV.

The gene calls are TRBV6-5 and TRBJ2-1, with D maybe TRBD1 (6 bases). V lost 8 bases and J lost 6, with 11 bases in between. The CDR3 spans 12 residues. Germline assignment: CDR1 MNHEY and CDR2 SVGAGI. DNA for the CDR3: TGTGCCAGCGGCAACAGGGCCAATGAGCAGTTCTTC. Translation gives CASGNRANEQFF.

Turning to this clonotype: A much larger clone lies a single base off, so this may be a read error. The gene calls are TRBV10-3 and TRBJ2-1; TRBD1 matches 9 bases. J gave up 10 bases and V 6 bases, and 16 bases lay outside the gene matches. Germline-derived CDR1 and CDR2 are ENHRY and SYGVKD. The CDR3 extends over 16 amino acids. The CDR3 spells CAIRGVGTGLGVEQFF. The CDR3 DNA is TGTGCCATCAGAGGGGTCGGGACAGGGCTCGGGGTGGAGCAGTTCTTC.

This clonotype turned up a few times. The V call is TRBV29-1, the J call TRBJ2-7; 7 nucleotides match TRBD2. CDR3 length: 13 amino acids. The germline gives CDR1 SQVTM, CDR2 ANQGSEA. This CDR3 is CGFTSVLSYEQYF. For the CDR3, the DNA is TGCGGCTTCACTAGCGTCCTGTCCTACGAGCAGTACTTC.

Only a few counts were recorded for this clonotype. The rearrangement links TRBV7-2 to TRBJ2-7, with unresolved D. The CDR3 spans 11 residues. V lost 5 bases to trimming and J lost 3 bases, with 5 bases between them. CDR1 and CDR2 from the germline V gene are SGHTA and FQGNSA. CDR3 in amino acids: CASSNFYEQYF. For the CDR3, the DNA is TGTGCCAGCAGCAACTTCTACGAGCAGTACTTC.

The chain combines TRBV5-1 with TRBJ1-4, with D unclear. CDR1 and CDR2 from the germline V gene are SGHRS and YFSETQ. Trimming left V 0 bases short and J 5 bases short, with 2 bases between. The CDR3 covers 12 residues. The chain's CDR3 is CASSLGNEKLFF. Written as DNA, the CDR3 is TGCGCCAGCAGCTTGGGAAATGAAAAACTGTTTTTT.

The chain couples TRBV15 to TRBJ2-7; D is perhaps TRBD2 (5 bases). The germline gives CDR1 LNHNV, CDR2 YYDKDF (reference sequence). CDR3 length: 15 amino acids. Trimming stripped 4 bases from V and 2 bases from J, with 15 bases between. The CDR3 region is CATSTKRGGTYEQYF. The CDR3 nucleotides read TGTGCCACCAGCACCAAGAGAGGAGGTACCTACGAGCAGTACTTC.

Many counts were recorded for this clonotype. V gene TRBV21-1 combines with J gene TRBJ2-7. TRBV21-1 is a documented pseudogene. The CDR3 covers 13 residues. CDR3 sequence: CASSNRGSYEQYF. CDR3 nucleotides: TGTGCCAGCAGCAACAGGGGGTCGTACGAGCAGTACTTC.

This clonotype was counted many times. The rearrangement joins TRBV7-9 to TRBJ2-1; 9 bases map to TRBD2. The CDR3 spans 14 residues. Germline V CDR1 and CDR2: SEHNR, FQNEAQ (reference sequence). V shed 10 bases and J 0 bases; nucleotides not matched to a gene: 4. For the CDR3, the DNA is TGTGCCACGGAGCGGGGGGACTCCTACAATGAGCAGTTCTTC. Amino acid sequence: CATERGDSYNEQFF. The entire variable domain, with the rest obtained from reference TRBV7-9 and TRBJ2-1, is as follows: DTGVSQNPRHKITKRGQNVTFRCDPISEHNRLYWYRQTLGQGPEFLTYFQNEAQLEKSRLLSDRFSAERPKGSFSTLEIQRTEQGDSAMYLCATERGDSYNEQFFGPGTRLTVL.